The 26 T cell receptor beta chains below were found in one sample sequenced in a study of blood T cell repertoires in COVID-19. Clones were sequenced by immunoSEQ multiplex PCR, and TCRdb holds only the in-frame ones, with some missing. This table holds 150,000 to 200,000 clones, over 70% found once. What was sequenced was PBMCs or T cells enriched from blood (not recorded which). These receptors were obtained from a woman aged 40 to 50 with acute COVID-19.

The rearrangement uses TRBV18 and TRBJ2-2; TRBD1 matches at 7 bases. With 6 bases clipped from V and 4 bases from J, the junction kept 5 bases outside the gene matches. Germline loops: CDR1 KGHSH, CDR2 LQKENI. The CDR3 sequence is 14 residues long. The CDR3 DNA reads TGTGCCAGCTCGTGGGACAGCTCCACCGGGGAGCTGTTTTTT. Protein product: CASSWDSSTGELFF. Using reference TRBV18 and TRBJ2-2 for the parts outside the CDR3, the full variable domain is NAGVMQNPRHLVRRRGQEARLRCSPMKGHSHVYWYRQLPEEGLKFMVYLQKENIIDESGMPKERFSAEFPKEGPSILRIQQVVRGDSAAYFCASSWDSSTGELFFGEGSRLTVL.

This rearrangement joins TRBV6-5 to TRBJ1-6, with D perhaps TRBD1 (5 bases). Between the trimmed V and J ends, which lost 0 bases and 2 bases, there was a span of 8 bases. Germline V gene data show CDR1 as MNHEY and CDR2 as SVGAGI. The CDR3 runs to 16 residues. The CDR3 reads CASSYSQGTYNSPLHF. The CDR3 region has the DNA TGTGCCAGCAGTTACTCGCAGGGAACCTATAATTCACCCCTCCACTTT.

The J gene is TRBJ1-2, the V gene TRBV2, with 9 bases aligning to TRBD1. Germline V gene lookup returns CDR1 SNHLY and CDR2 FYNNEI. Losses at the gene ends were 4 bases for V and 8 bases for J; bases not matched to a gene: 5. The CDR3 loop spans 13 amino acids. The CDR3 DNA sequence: TGTGCCAGCAGTGTGGGGACAGGGTACGGCTACACCTTC. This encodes CASSVGTGYGYTF.

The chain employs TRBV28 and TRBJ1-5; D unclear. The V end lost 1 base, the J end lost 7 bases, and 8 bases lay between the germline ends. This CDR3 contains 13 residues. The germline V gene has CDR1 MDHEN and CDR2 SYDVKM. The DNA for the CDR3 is TGTGCCAGCAGTTTATTACGGGGACAGCCCCAGCATTTT. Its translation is CASSLLRGQPQHF.

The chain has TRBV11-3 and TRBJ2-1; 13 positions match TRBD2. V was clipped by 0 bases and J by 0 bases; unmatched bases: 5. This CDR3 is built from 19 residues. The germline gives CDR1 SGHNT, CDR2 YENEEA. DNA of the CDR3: TGTGCCAGCAGCTTAGATCGGACTAGCGGGGGAAGCTCCTACAATGAGCAGTTCTTC. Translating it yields CASSLDRTSGGSSYNEQFF.

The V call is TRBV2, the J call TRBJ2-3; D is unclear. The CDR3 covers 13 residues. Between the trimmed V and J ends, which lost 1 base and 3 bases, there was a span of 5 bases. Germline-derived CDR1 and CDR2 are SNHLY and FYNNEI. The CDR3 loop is CASSEDWTDTQYF. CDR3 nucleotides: TGTGCCAGCAGTGAAGACTGGACAGATACGCAGTATTTT. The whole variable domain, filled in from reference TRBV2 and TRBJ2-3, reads EPEVTQTPSHQVTQMGQEVILRCVPISNHLYFYWYRQILGQKVEFLVSFYNNEISEKSEIFDDQFSVERPDGSNFTLKIRSTKLEDSAMYFCASSEDWTDTQYFGPGTRLTVL.

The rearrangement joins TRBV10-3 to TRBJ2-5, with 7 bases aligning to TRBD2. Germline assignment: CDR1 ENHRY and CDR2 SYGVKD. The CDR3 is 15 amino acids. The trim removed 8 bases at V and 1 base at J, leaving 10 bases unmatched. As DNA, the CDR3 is TGTGCCATCGGCCGGGGTAGCGGGTTCCAAGAGACCCAGTACTTC. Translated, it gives CAIGRGSGFQETQYF.

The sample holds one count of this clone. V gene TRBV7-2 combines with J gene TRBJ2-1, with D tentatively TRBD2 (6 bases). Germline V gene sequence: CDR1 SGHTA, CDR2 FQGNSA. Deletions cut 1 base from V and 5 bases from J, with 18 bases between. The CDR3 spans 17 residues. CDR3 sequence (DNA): TGTGCCAGCAGCTTAGGCCGACTAGGTTTAGGGCACAATGAGCAGTTCTTC. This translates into CASSLGRLGLGHNEQFF.

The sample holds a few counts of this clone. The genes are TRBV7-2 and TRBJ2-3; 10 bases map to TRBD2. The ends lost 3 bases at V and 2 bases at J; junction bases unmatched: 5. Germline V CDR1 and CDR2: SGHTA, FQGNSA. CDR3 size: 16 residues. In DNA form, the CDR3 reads TGTGCCAGCAGCTTCCTTAGCGGGAGGACCACAGATACGCAGTATTTT. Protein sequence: CASSFLSGRTTDTQYF.

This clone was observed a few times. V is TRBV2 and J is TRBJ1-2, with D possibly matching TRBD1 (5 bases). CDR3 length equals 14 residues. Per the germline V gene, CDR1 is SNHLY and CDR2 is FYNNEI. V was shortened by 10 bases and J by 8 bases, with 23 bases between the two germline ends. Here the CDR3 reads CAIPVVGPSAGYTF. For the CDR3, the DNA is TGTGCCATCCCAGTGGTGGGGCCCAGCGCCGGCTACACCTTC. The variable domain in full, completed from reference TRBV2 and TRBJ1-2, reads EPEVTQTPSHQVTQMGQEVILRCVPISNHLYFYWYRQILGQKVEFLVSFYNNEISEKSEIFDDQFSVERPDGSNFTLKIRSTKLEDSAMYFCAIPVVGPSAGYTFGSGTRLTVV.

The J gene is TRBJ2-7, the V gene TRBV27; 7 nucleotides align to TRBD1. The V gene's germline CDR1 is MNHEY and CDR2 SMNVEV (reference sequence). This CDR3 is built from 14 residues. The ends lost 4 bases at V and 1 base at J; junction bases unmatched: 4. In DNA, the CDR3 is TGTGCCAGCAGTTCCCGGGACAGTTCCTACGAGCAGTACTTC. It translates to CASSSRDSSYEQYF.

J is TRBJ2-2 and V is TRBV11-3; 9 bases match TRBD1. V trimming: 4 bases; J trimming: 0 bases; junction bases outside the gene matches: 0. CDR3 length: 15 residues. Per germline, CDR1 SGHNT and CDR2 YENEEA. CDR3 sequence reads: CASSWTGANTGELFF. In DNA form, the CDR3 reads TGTGCCAGCAGCTGGACAGGGGCGAACACCGGGGAGCTGTTTTTT.

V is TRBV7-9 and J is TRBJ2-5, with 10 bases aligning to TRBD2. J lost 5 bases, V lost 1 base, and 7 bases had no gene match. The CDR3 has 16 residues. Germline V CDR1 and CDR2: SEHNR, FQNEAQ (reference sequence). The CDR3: CASSLGLAGVMETQYF. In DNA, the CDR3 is TGTGCCAGCAGCTTAGGGCTAGCGGGAGTAATGGAGACCCAGTACTTC.

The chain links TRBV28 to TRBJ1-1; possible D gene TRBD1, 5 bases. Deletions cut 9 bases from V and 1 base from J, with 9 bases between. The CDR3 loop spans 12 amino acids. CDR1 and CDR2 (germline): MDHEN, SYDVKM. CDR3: CASGTGNTEAFF. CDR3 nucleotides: TGTGCCAGTGGTACAGGGAACACTGAAGCTTTCTTT.

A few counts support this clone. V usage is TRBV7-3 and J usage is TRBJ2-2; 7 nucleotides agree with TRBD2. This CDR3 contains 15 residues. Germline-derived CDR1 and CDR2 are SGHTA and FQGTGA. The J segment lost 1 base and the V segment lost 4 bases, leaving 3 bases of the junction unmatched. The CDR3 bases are TGTGCCAGCAGCTCCGGGACTAAGAACACCGGGGAGCTGTTTTTT. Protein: CASSSGTKNTGELFF.

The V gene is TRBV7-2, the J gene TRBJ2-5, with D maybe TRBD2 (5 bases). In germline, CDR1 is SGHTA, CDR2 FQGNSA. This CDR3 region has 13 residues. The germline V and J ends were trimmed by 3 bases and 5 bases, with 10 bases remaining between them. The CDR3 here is CASSLTNRETQYF. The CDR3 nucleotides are TGTGCCAGCAGCTTGACTAATCGGGAGACCCAGTACTTC.

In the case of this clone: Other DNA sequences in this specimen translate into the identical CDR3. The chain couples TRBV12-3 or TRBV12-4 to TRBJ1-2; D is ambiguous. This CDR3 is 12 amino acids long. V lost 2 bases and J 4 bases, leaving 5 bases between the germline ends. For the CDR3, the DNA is TGTGCCAGCAGTTTATCTCGCTATGGCTACACCTTC. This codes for CASSLSRYGYTF.

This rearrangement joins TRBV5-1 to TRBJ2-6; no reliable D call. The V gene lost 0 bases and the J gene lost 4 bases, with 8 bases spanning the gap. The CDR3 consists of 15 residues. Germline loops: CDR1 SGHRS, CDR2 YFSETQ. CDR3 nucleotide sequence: TGCGCCAGCAGCTTGGGTAGTACCGGGGCCAACGTCCTGACTTTC. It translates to CASSLGSTGANVLTF.

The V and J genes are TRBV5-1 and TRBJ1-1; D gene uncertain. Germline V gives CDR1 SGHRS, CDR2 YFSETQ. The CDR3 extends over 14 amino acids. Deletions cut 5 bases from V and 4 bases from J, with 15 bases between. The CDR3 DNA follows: TGCGCCAGCAGACCAAGGTGGCAGGTCACTGAAGCTTTCTTT. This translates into CASRPRWQVTEAFF.

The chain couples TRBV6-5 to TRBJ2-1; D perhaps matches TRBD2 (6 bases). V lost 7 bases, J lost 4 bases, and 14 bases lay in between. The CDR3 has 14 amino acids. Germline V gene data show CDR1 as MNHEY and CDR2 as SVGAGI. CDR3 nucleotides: TGTGCCAGCACTTCGGCTAGCGTTTACAATGAGCAGTTCTTC. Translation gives CASTSASVYNEQFF.

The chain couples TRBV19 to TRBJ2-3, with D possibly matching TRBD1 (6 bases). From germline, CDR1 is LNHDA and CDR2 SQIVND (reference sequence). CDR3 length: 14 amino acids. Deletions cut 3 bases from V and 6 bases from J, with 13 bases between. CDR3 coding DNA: TGTGCCAGTAGTATGAAGACAGGCAGGGATACGCAGTATTTT. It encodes CASSMKTGRDTQYF.

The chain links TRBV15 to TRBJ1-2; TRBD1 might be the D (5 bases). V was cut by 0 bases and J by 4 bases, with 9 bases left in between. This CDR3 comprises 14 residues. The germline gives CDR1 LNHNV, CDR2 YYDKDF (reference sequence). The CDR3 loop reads CATSRDRQSYGYTF. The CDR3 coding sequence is TGTGCCACCAGCAGAGATCGACAGTCCTATGGCTACACCTTC.

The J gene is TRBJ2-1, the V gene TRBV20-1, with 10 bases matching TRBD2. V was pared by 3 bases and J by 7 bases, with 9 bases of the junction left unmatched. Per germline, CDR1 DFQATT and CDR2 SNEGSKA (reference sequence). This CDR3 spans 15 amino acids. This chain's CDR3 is CSASILAGVRNEQFF. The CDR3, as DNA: TGCAGTGCTAGTATCCTAGCGGGAGTCAGGAATGAGCAGTTCTTC.

The CDR3: CASSPGIHYGYTF. Here the CDR3 DNA reads TGTGCCAGCAGCCCCGGGATTCACTATGGCTACACCTTC. This chain links TRBV14 with TRBJ1-2, with D unresolved. The CDR3 runs to 13 residues. CDR1 is SGHDN, CDR2 FVKESK, per germline. The V end was cut by 4 bases, the J end by 3 bases, with 9 bases between.

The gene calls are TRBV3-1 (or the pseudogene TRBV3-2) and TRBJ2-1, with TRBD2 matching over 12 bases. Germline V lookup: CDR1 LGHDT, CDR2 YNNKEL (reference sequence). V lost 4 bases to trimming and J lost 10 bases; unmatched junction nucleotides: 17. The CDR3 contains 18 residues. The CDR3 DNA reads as TGTGCCAGCAGCCCGTCCCACCCGACTAGCGGGAGTTCCCAAGAGCAGTTCTTC. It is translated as CASSPSHPTSGSSQEQFF.

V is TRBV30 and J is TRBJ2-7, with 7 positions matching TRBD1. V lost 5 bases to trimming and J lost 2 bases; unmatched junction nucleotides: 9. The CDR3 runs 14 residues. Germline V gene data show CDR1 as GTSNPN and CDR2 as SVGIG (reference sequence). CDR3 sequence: CAWEKGATTYEQYF. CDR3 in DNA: TGTGCCTGGGAGAAGGGGGCAACCACCTACGAGCAGTACTTC.